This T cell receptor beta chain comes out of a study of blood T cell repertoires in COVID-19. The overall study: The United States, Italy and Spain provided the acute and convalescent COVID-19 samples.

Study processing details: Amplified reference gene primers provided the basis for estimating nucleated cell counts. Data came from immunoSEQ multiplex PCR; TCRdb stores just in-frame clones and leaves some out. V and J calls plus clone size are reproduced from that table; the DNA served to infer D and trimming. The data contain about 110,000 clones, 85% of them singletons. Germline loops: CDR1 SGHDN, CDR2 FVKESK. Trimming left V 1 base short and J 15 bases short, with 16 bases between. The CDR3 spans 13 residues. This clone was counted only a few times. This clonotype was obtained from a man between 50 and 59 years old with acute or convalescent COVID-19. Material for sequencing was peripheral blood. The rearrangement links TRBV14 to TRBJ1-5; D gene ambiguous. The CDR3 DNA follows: TGTGCCAGCAGCCAAGGACGGGCGGGATCCTTGCATTTT. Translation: CASSQGRAGSLHF.